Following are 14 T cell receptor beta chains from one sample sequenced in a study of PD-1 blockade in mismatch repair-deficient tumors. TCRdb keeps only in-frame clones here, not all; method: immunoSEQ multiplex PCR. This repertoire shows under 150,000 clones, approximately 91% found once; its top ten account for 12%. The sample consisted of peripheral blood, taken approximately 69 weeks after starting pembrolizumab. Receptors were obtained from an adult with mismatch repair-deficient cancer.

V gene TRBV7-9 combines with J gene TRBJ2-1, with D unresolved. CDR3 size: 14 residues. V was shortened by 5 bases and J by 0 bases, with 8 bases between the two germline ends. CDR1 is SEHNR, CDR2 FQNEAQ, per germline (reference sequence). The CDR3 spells CASSPTYSYNEQFF. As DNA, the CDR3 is TGTGCCAGCAGCCCGACATACTCCTACAATGAGCAGTTCTTC.

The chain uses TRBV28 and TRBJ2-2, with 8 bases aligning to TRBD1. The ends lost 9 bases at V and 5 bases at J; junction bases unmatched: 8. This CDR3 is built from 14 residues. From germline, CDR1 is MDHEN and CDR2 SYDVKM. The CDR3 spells CASTINRGTGELFF. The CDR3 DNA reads TGTGCCAGTACCATAAACAGGGGGACCGGGGAGCTGTTTTTT.

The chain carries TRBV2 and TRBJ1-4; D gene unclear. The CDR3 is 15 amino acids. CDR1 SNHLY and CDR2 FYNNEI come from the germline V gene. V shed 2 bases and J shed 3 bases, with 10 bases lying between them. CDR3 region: CASSEQRRANEKLFF. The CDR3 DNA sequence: TGTGCCAGCAGTGAACAGAGGCGGGCTAATGAAAAACTGTTTTTT. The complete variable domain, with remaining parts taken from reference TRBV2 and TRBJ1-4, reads EPEVTQTPSHQVTQMGQEVILRCVPISNHLYFYWYRQILGQKVEFLVSFYNNEISEKSEIFDDQFSVERPDGSNFTLKIRSTKLEDSAMYFCASSEQRRANEKLFFGSGTQLSVL.

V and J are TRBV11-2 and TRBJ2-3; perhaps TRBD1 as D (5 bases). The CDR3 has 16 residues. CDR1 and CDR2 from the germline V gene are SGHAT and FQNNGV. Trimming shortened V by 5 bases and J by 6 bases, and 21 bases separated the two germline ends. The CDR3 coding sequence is TGTGCCAGCAGCCCGACGTTCTCAGGGATCGTGGATACGCAGTATTTT. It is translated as CASSPTFSGIVDTQYF. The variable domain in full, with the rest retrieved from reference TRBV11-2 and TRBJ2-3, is EAGVAQSPRYKIIEKRQSVAFWCNPISGHATLYWYQQILGQGPKLLIQFQNNGVVDDSQLPKDRFSAERLKGVDSTLKIQPAKLEDSAVYLCASSPTFSGIVDTQYFGPGTRLTVL.

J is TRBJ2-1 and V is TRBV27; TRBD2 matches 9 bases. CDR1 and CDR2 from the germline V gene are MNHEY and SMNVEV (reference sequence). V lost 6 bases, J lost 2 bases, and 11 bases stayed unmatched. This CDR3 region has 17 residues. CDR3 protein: CASSWLAGAPTYNEQFF. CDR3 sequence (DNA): TGTGCCAGCAGCTGGTTAGCGGGAGCCCCCACCTACAATGAGCAGTTCTTC.

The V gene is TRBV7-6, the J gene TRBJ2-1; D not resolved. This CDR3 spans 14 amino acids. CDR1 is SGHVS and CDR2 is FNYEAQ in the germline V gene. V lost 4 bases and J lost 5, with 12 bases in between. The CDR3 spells CASSSPRGDNEQFF. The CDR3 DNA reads TGTGCCAGCAGCTCCCCAAGAGGAGACAATGAGCAGTTCTTC.

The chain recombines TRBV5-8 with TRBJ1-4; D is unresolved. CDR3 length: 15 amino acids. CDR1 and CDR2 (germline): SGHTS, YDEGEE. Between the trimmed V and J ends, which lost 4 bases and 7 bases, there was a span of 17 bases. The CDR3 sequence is CASSPRKGVGEKLFF. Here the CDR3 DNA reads TGTGCCAGCAGCCCAAGGAAGGGAGTGGGTGAAAAACTGTTTTTT.

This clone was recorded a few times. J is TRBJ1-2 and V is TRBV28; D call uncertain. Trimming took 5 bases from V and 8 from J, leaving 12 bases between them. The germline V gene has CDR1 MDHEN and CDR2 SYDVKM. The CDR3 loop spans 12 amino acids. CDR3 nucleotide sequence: TGTGCCAGCAGTCCCTCAGTATGGGGCTACACCTTC. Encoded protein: CASSPSVWGYTF.

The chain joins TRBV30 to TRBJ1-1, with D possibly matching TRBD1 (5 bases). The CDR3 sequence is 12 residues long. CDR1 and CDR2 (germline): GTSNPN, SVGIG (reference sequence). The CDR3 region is CVLEDSYTEAFF. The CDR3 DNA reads TGTGTACTCGAAGACAGCTACACTGAAGCTTTCTTT. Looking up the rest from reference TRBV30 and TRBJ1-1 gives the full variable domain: SQTIHQWPATLVQPVGSPLSLECTVEGTSNPNLYWYRQAAGRGLQLLFYSVGIGQISSEVPQNLSASRPQDRQFILSSKKLLLSDSGFYLCVLEDSYTEAFFGQGTRLTVV.

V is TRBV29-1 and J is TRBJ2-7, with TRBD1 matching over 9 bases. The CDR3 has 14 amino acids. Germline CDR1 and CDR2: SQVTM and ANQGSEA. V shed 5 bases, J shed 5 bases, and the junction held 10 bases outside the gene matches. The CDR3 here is CSVTRTGEGDEQYF. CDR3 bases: TGCAGCGTTACCCGGACAGGGGAAGGAGACGAGCAGTACTTC.

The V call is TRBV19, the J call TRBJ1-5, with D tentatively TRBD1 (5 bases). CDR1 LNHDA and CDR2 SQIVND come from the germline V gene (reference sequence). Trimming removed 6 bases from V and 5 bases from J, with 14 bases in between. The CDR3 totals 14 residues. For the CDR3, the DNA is TGTGCCAGTAGACCGGGACCGCCGTATCAGCCCCAGCATTTT. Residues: CASRPGPPYQPQHF.

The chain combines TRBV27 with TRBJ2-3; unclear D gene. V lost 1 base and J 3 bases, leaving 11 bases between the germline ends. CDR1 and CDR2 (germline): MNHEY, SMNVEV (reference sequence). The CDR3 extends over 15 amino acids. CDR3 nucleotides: TGTGCCAGCAGTTTATTGTCGGTGGGGACAGATACGCAGTATTTT. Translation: CASSLLSVGTDTQYF.

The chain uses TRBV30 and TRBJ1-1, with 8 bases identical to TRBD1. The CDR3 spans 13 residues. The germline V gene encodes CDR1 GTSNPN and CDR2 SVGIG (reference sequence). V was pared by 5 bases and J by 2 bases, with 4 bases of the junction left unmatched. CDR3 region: CAWLGQGNTEAFF. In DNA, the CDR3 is TGTGCCTGGCTAGGACAGGGCAACACTGAAGCTTTCTTT. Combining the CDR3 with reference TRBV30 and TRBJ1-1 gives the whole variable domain SQTIHQWPATLVQPVGSPLSLECTVEGTSNPNLYWYRQAAGRGLQLLFYSVGIGQISSEVPQNLSASRPQDRQFILSSKKLLLSDSGFYLCAWLGQGNTEAFFGQGTRLTVV.

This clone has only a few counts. The CDR3 bases are TGTGCCAGCAGCCCCAATTCGGGGGAGACCCAGTACTTC. It codes for CASSPNSGETQYF. The V call is TRBV13, the J call TRBJ2-5; the D gene is possibly TRBD2 (5 bases). Per the germline V gene, CDR1 is PRHDT and CDR2 is FYEKMQ (reference sequence). The CDR3 loop spans 13 amino acids. The V end was cut by 5 bases, the J end by 5 bases, with 12 bases between.